These T cell receptor beta chains were read from a single sample in a study of shared clonotypes between healthy human individuals. Generated by immunoSEQ multiplex PCR, the TCRdb table keeps only in-frame clones and is missing some. The sample yields approximately 2.3 million clones, over 85% seen once. Sequenced sample: naive CD4+ T cells from PBMCs. The source is a man aged 18 to 30 in good health. Some clones in this sample may be carry-over from other donors' samples. CDR3s include the opening cysteine and the closing phenylalanine or tryptophan. Fields, in order: J gene, D gene, V gene, clone size, CDR3 DNA, CDR3 protein. A D gene is named only where the DNA matches it firmly. Size values are once, few and many counts, or a class for expanded clones, and some rows have none.

TRBJ1-1,.,TRBV7-2,.,TGTGCCAGCAGCTTAACCCGGGGCGTGAACACTGAAGCTTTCTTT,CASSLTRGVNTEAFF
TRBJ1-1,TRBD1,TRBV7-2,.,TGTGCCAGCAGCTCTCCGGGACAGGCGAACACTGAAGCTTTCTTT,CASSSPGQANTEAFF
TRBJ2-6,.,TRBV9,once,TGTGCCAGCAGCGCCCTCGTCGGACGGCACTCTGGGGCCAACGTCCTGACTTTC,CASSALVGRHSGANVLTF
TRBJ2-7,TRBD2,TRBV10-3,.,TGTGCCATCAACGGACTAGCGGGAGGGAACAACGAGCAGTACTTC,CAINGLAGGNNEQYF
TRBJ1-1,.,TRBV7-9,.,TGTGCCAGCAGCTCGCCCCCCGCGAGCACTGAAGCTTTCTTT,CASSSPPASTEAFF
TRBJ1-1,.,TRBV30,.,TGTGCCTGGGGTGATGAAGCTTTCTTT,CAWGDEAFF
TRBJ2-1,.,TRBV5-1,.,TGCGCCAGCAGCCCCCCCCGGGCGGAAGGTAATGAGCAGTTCTTC,CASSPPRAEGNEQFF
TRBJ2-6,.,TRBV4-2,.,TGTGCCAGCAGCCCGGGCGTCGCCAACGTCCTGACTTTC,CASSPGVANVLTF
TRBJ2-2,.,TRBV15,.,TGTGCCACCAGTCGGGTTGGGAAAGGGAACACCGGGGAGCTGTTTTTT,CATSRVGKGNTGELFF
TRBJ2-1,TRBD1,TRBV5-1,.,TGCGCCAGCAGCTTGTTTTCAGGGGGCGCCTACGATGAGCAGTTCTTC,CASSLFSGGAYDEQFF
TRBJ1-2,TRBD1,TRBV6-5,.,TGTGCCAGCAGTTACTCCGGGACAGGGACCTATGGCTACACCTTC,CASSYSGTGTYGYTF
TRBJ1-4,TRBD1,TRBV28,once,TGTGCCAGCCTAGGGGGCCAGACTGCAACTAATGAAAAACTGTTTTTT,CASLGGQTATNEKLFF
TRBJ2-7,TRBD1,TRBV5-1,.,TGCGCCAGCAGCCGGCAGGGGGCAAGTTACGAGCAGTACTTC,CASSRQGASYEQYF
TRBJ1-2,TRBD1,TRBV19,.,TGTGCCAGTAGTGGTCGGGGACAGGGGGCCTATGGCTACACCTTC,CASSGRGQGAYGYTF
TRBJ1-1,.,TRBV27,.,TGTGCCAGCAAGTCGGGGGTTTGGATAGCGGAAGCTTTCTTT,CASKSGVWIAEAFF
TRBJ2-3,.,TRBV2,once,TGTGCCAGTGGTCCGAGGGATACGCAGTATTTT,CASGPRDTQYF
TRBJ2-3,TRBD1,TRBV6-6,.,TGTGCCAGCAGTCAGGGACAGGGGGGCACAGATACGCAGTATTTT,CASSQGQGGTDTQYF
TRBJ2-7,.,TRBV9,.,TGTGCCAGCAGCAATAATGCAGAGGGTTGGACTCCCTACGAGCAGTACTTC,CASSNNAEGWTPYEQYF
TRBJ1-5,.,TRBV5-4,.,TGTGCCAGCAGCAGATGGGAGGCAGGCAATCAGCCCCAGCATTTT,CASSRWEAGNQPQHF
TRBJ1-2,.,TRBV19,.,TGTGCCAGTAGTGGCAGGGATGGCTACACCTTC,CASSGRDGYTF
TRBJ1-3,.,TRBV30,.,TGTGCCTGGAGTGGGGCGGGAAACACCATATATTTT,CAWSGAGNTIYF
TRBJ1-5,.,TRBV27,few,TGTGCCAGCAGTTTTTCGGGGCCCAATCAGCCCCAGCATTTT,CASSFSGPNQPQHF